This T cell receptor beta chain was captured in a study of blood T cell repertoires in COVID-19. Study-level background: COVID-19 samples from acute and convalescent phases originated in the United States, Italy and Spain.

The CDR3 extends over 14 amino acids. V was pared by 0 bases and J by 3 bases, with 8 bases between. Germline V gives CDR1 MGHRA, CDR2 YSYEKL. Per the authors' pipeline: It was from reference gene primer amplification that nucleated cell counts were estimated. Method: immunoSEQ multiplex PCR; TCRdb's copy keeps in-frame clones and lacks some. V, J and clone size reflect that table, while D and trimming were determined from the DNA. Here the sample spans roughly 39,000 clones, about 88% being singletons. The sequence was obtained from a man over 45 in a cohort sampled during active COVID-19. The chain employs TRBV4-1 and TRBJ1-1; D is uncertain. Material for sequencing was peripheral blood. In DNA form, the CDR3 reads TGCGCCAGCAGCCAAGATAGTGGTGACACTGAAGCTTTCTTT. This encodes CASSQDSGDTEAFF.